The rows below give T cell receptor beta chains drawn from one sample of a study of identical twins. In TCRdb, the 5' RACE reads were re-called with MiXCR into one record per CDR3 protein. The repertoire includes 1,800,000 or so distinct CDR3 sequences, about 30% of them detected once, and about 0.3% sits in the top ten. The sample was cord blood. These receptors all stem from a newborn girl in good health. Each CDR3 is given with its conserved first and last residue. D genes are given only for firm matches. For some rows the clone size is stated as once, few or many, or as a class when expanded; others skip it.

size	V	D	J	DNA	CDR3
.	TRBV20-1	.	TRBJ2-3	TGCAGCCCAGAGGAGGGCATAGGGGATACGCAGTATTTT	CSPEEGIGDTQYF
.	TRBV7-2	.	TRBJ1-1	TGTGCCAGCAGCTTATGGGCGGGGGCCAGTGAAGCTTTCTTT	CASSLWAGASEAFF
.	TRBV10-3	.	TRBJ1-5	TGTACCATCAGTGGGGTGTCCGGCAATCAGCCCCAGCATTTT	CTISGVSGNQPQHF
few	TRBV20-1	.	TRBJ2-4	TGCAGTGCTACAGGCCTAGCCAAAAACATTCAGTACTTC	CSATGLAKNIQYF
.	TRBV5-4	.	TRBJ2-7	TGTGCCAGCAGCACTCAACAGTACGAGCGGTACTTC	CASSTQQYERYF
few	TRBV20-1	.	TRBJ1-4	TGCAGTGCTAGAGCCCCTCTGACGGCCGCTAATGAAAAACTGTTTTTT	CSARAPLTAANEKLFF
few	TRBV20-1	TRBD2	TRBJ2-5	TGCAGTGCTTCCCGGGGGGGGCCTAAGGTAGAGACCCAGTACTTC	CSASRGGPKVETQYF
.	TRBV20-1	TRBD2	TRBJ2-5	TGCAGTGCTAGCGCCACCGGGACTAGCGGGGGTATAGAGACCCAGTACTTC	CSASATGTSGGIETQYF
.	TRBV12-3/TRBV12-4	.	TRBJ1-5	TGTGCCAGCAGTTTAGCCGCAGGGAGGACTCAGCCCCAGCATTTT	CASSLAAGRTQPQHF
.	TRBV20-1	.	TRBJ1-5	TGCAGTGCTAGACCAGGGCCAAGGGCGAGGCAGCCCCAGCATTTT	CSARPGPRARQPQHF
few	TRBV27	TRBD2	TRBJ2-3	TGTGCCAGCAGTATTCCCCGACTAGCGTCTAGCACAGATACGCAGTATTTT	CASSIPRLASSTDTQYF
few	TRBV9	TRBD1	TRBJ2-7	TGTGCCAGCAGCGTAACAACCATCGGGACAGGGTCCTACGAGCAGTACTTC	CASSVTTIGTGSYEQYF
many	TRBV9	.	TRBJ1-2	TGTGCCAGCAGCGTTCAGGGGCGCGGGAGTTTCTATGGCTACACCTTC	CASSVQGRGSFYGYTF
.	TRBV12-3/TRBV12-4	.	TRBJ2-6	TGTGCCAGCAGTTTAAAAATACGTACTGGGGCCAACGTCCTGACTTTC	CASSLKIRTGANVLTF
many	TRBV6-5	.	TRBJ2-5	TGTGCCAGCAGTTACGGGGGTAAAGAGACCCAGTACTTC	CASSYGGKETQYF
.	TRBV7-9	.	TRBJ1-3	TGTGCCAGCAGCTTCCGGTCGATTGGAAACACCATATATTTT	CASSFRSIGNTIYF
few	TRBV20-1	TRBD1	TRBJ1-6	TGCAGTGCTAGAGATGGACAGGGAGAAGTAATATGGTCACCCCTCCACTTT	CSARDGQGEVIWSPLHF
few	TRBV12-3/TRBV12-4	TRBD1	TRBJ1-5	TGTGCCAGCAGCCCAGGACAGGGGGCGAATCAGCCCCAGCATTTT	CASSPGQGANQPQHF
many	TRBV12-3/TRBV12-4	TRBD1	TRBJ1-2	TGTGCCAGCAGAAAAACAGGGGTTCCGATCTATGGCTACACCTTC	CASRKTGVPIYGYTF
few	TRBV5-1	TRBD1	TRBJ1-2	TGCGCCAGCAGCTTGGCCTCGGACAGGGATGGCTACACCTTC	CASSLASDRDGYTF
.	TRBV20-1	.	TRBJ2-3	TGCAGTGCTCCTAGAGGGGGTCGCACAGATACGCAGTATTTT	CSAPRGGRTDTQYF
.	TRBV7-9	TRBD1	TRBJ2-4	TGTGCCAGCAGCCCAGACAGGGAAATGTATCAGTACTTC	CASSPDREMYQYF
few	TRBV3-1	.	TRBJ2-5	TGTGCCAGCAGCCAAGGCCCATTACGCCAAGAGACCCAGTACTTC	CASSQGPLRQETQYF
.	TRBV9	.	TRBJ2-3	TGTGCCAGCAGCCACGGACGGGTTACGGATACGCAGTATTTT	CASSHGRVTDTQYF
many	TRBV2	.	TRBJ2-7	TGTGCCAGCAGTTTGAACAGGGACTCCTACGAGCAGTACTTC	CASSLNRDSYEQYF
.	TRBV2	TRBD1	TRBJ2-1	TGTGCCAGCAGTGACCCCCGGGACAGGGAGGGTGAGCAGTTCTTC	CASSDPRDREGEQFF
.	TRBV9	TRBD1	TRBJ1-2	TGTGCCAGCAGCGGTGGGGACAGGACGCATAACTATGGCTACACCTTC	CASSGGDRTHNYGYTF
once	TRBV5-8	.	TRBJ2-1	TGTGCCAGCAGCTTGGGACAGCACTACAATGAGCAGTTCTTC	CASSLGQHYNEQFF
few	TRBV2	.	TRBJ1-1	TGTGCCAGCAGTGACAGGGTTGTGGACACTGAAGCTTTCTTT	CASSDRVVDTEAFF
.	TRBV28	.	TRBJ1-2	TGTGCCAGCAATCAGTGGGGGGCTGATGGCTACACCTTC	CASNQWGADGYTF
.	TRBV4-2	.	TRBJ2-5	TGTGCCAGCAGCCAAGCGGACAAGGAGACCCAGTACTTC	CASSQADKETQYF
.	TRBV6-5	TRBD2	TRBJ2-1	TGTGCCAGCAGTTACTCCGGGACTAGCGGTCACAATGAGCAGTTCTTC	CASSYSGTSGHNEQFF
few	TRBV27	TRBD2	TRBJ2-7	TGTGCCAGCAGTTTATCCTCCGGGACTAGCGGGTTCTACGAGCAGTACTTC	CASSLSSGTSGFYEQYF
.	TRBV12-3/TRBV12-4	TRBD2	TRBJ2-7	TGTGCCAGCAGTATTAAGTGGCCGGGACTAGCGGGAGATAGGTACGAGCAGTACTTC	CASSIKWPGLAGDRYEQYF
.	TRBV19	.	TRBJ2-6	TGTGCCAGTAGTAGGCCCAGGCAGATCTCTGGGGCCAACGTCCTGACTTTC	CASSRPRQISGANVLTF
.	TRBV20-1	.	TRBJ1-5	TGCAGTGCTAGGGTCGGCGTGGACGGCAATCAGCCCCAGCATTTT	CSARVGVDGNQPQHF
few	TRBV4-2	.	TRBJ2-2	TGTGCCAGCAGCCAAGGACCTGCTACCGGGGAGCTGTTTTTT	CASSQGPATGELFF
few	TRBV7-2	.	TRBJ1-5	TGTGCCAGCAGCGGACAGCGCAATCAGCCCCAGCATTTT	CASSGQRNQPQHF
few	TRBV6-6	.	TRBJ2-5	TGTGCCAGCAGTTCCTCCCTTCAGGGTCTCCAAGAGACCCAGTACTTC	CASSSSLQGLQETQYF
.	TRBV7-2	.	TRBJ2-1	TGTGCCAGCAGCGAAGAAGGACCGAAGCAGTTCTTC	CASSEEGPKQFF
few	TRBV7-2	.	TRBJ2-1	TGTGCCAGCAGCTTACTAGTCATCGATGAGCAGTTCTTC	CASSLLVIDEQFF